This T cell receptor (beta chain) was obtained from a study of neurological immune-mediated disorders. Time point reported: longitudinal time-point 3. Libraries used 2 million unsorted PBMCs kept frozen in RNAlater. V shed 0 bases, J shed 11 bases, and the junction held 9 bases outside the gene matches. Germline assignment: CDR1 DFQATT and CDR2 SNEGSKA (reference sequence). This CDR3 comprises 15 residues. A single record per CDR3 protein comes from TCRdb applying MiXCR to the 5' RACE reads. The profile shows roughly 50,000 distinct CDR3 sequences, over 9.5% of them singletons. This clonotype showed up many times.

Sequencing input: PBMCs. V usage is TRBV20-1 and J usage is TRBJ2-2, with 10 nucleotides matching TRBD2. This TCR was recovered from a male donor with HTLV-1-associated myelopathy (HAM/TSP). This CDR3 reads CSARDWERGGVELFF. The CDR3 DNA reads TGCAGTGCTAGAGATTGGGAGCGGGGGGGCGTAGAGCTGTTTTTT.